This TCR beta chain was sequenced for a study of cytomegalovirus exposure and HLA in healthy donors. The study's findings and limits: In vitro work confirmed that a few CMV-associated chains recognize CMV antigens.

Trimming stripped 0 bases from V and 2 bases from J, with 11 bases between. From germline, CDR1 is SGHNT and CDR2 YYREEE (reference sequence). CDR3 size: 15 residues. It was with 60 Vbeta and 13 Jbeta primers that the PCR ran. This table comes from immunoSEQ multiplex PCR, and its TCRdb copy is limited to in-frame clones, with some not included. The sample shows 100,000 to 150,000 clones, more than 70% of them seen only once. To note about this clone: Its antigen remains unidentified.

The sequence came from a man younger than 40 in good health and CMV-seronegative. Sequencing input: PBMCs. The rearrangement links TRBV5-4 to TRBJ1-1; TRBD1 is a possible D gene (6 bases). As DNA, the CDR3 is TGTGCCAGCAGCTTGGGGGGGACAACTAACACTGAAGCTTTCTTT. It is translated as CASSLGGTTNTEAFF.